This T cell receptor beta chain appears in the sequencing data of a study of T cells in Graves' hyperthyroidism and ophthalmopathy. Study observations and caveats: In the analysis, a 13 V-J model separated ophthalmopathy from stable hyperthyroidism. In blood, most of the thyroid clonotypes expanded above 0.001 were also present.

RNA transcripts provided the source from which TCR beta CDR3 regions were amplified. First-round RT-PCR targeting the TCR CDR3 was performed with the HTBI primer set. MiXCR, applied by TCRdb to the multiplex PCR reads, yields one record per CDR3 protein. The sample comprises approximately 640,000 distinct CDR3 sequences, roughly 46% of which are singletons, and roughly 6.5% rests with the top ten. This clonotype was seen more than once but under ten times. The antigen remains undetermined. Germline V CDR1 and CDR2: DFQATT, SNEGSKA (reference sequence). This CDR3 contains 15 residues. The V end lost 0 bases, the J end lost 5 bases, and 16 bases lay between the germline ends. Uncontrolled infection, other autoimmune disease, pregnancy or lactation disqualified patients from enrolment.

The sequencing sample was made of peripheral blood or thyroid tissue (not recorded which). J is TRBJ1-1 and V is TRBV20-1; tentative D call: TRBD1 (5 bases). The source of this sequence is an adult man with Graves' disease, either hyperthyroidism or ophthalmopathy (not recorded which). The CDR3 here is CSARDLRGVKTEAFF. The CDR3 DNA is TGCAGTGCTAGAGATCTGAGAGGGGTTAAGACTGAAGCTTTCTTT.